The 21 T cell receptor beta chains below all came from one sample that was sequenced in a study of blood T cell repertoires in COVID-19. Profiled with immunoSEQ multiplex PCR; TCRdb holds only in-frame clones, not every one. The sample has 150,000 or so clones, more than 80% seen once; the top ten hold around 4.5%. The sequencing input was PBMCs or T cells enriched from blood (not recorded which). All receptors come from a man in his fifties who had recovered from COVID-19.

CDR3 loop: CASSSGATYQPQHF. In DNA form, the CDR3 reads TGTGCCAGCAGCTCAGGGGCCACCTATCAGCCCCAGCATTTT. The chain is built from TRBV5-8 and TRBJ1-5; maybe TRBD1 (6 bases). The CDR3 is 14 amino acids. Deletions cut 3 bases from V and 5 bases from J, with 12 bases between. Germline lookup yields CDR1 SGHTS and CDR2 YDEGEE.

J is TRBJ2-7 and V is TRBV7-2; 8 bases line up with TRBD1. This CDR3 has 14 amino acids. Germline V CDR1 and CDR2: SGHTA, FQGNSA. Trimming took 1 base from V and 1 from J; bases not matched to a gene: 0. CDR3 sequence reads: CASSLDRGSYEQYV. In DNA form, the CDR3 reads TGTGCCAGCAGCTTAGACAGGGGGTCCTACGAGCAGTACGTC.

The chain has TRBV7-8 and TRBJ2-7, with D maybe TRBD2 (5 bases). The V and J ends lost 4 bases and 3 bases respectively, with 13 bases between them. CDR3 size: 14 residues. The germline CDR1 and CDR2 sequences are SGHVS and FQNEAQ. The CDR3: CASSSASGNYEQYF. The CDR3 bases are TGTGCCAGCAGCTCTGCCAGCGGTAACTACGAGCAGTACTTC.

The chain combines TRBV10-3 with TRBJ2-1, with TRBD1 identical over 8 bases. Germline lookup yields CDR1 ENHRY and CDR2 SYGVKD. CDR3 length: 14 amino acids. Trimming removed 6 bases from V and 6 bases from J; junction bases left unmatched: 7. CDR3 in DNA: TGTGCCATCAGCTCCAGACAGGGGTTCAATGAGCAGTTCTTC. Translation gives CAISSRQGFNEQFF.

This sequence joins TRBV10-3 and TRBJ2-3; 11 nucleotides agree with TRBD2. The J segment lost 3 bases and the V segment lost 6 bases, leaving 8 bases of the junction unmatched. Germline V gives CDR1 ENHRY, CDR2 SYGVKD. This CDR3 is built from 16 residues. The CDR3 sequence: CAISGDGLAGTDTQYF. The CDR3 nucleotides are TGTGCCATCAGCGGGGACGGACTAGCGGGTACAGATACGCAGTATTTT.

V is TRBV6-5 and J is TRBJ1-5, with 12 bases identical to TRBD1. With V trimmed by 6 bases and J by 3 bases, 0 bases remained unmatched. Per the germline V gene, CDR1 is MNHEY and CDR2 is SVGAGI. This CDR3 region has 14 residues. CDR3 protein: CASRGQGANQPQHF. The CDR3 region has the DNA TGTGCCAGCAGGGGACAGGGGGCCAATCAGCCCCAGCATTTT.

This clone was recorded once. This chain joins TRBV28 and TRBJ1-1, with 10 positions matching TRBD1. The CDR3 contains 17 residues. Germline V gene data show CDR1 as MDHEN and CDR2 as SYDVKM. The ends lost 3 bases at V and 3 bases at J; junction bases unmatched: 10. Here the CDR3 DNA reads TGTGCCAGCAGTTTCCTCGAGTGGGACAGGGGCGACACTGAAGCTTTCTTT. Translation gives CASSFLEWDRGDTEAFF.

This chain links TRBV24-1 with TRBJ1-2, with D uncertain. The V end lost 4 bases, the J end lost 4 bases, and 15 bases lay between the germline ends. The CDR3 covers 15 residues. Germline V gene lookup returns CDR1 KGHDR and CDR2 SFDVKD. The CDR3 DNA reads TGTGCCACCAGTGACCCCGCGGGTAAGGGCTATGGCTACACCTTC. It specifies CATSDPAGKGYGYTF.

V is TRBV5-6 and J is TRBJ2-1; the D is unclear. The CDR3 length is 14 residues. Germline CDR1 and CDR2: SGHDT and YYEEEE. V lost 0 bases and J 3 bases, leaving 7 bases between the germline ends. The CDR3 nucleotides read TGTGCCAGCAGCTTGGGACTTGTCTACAATGAGCAGTTCTTC. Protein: CASSLGLVYNEQFF.

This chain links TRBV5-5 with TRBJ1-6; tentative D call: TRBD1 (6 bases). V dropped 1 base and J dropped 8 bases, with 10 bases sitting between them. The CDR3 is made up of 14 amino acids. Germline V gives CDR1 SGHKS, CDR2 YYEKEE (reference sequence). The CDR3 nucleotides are TGTGCCAGCAGCTTGACAGGGTTCGATTCACCCCTCCACTTT. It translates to CASSLTGFDSPLHF.

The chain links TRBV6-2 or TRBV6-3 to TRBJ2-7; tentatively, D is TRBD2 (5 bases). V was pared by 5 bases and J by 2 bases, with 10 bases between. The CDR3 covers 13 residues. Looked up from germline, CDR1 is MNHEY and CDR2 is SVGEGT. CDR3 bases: TGTGCCAGCAGTCGCCTACTAGCCTACGAGCAGTACGTC. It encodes CASSRLLAYEQYV.

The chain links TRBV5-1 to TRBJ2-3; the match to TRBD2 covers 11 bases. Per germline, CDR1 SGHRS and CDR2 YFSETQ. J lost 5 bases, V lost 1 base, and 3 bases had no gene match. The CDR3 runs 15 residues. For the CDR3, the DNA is TGCGCCAGCAGCTTGCCTCTAGCGGGAGGAGATACGCAGTATTTT. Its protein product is CASSLPLAGGDTQYF.

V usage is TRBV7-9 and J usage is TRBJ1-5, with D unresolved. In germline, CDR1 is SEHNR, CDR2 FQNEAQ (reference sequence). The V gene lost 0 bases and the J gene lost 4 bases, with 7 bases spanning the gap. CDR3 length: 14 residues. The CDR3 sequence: CASSLASTNQPQHF. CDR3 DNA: TGTGCCAGCAGCTTAGCGAGTACTAATCAGCCCCAGCATTTT. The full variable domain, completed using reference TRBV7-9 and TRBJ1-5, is DTGVSQNPRHKITKRGQNVTFRCDPISEHNRLYWYRQTLGQGPEFLTYFQNEAQLEKSRLLSDRFSAERPKGSFSTLEIQRTEQGDSAMYLCASSLASTNQPQHFGDGTRLSIL.

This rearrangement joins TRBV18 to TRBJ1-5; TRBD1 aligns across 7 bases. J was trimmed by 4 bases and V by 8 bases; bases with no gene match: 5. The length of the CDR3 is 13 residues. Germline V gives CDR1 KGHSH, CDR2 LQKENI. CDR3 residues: CASTLDRNQPQHF. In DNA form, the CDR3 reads TGTGCCAGCACTCTGGACAGGAATCAGCCCCAGCATTTT.

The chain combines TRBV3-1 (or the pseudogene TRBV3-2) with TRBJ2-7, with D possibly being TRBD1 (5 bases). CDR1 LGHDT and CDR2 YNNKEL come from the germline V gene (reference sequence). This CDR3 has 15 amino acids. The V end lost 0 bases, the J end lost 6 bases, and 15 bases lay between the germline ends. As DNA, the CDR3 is TGTGCCAGCAGCCAAGATCAGGGCAGGGCCCCCGAGCAGTACGTC. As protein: CASSQDQGRAPEQYV.

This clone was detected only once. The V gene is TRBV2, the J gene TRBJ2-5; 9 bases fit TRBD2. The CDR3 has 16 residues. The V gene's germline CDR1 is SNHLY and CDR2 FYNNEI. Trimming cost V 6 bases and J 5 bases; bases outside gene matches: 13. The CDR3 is CASSLGGSGRGETQYF. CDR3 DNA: TGTGCCAGCAGCCTAGGGGGTAGCGGGAGAGGTGAGACCCAGTACTTC. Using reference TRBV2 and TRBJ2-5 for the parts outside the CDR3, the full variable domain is EPEVTQTPSHQVTQMGQEVILRCVPISNHLYFYWYRQILGQKVEFLVSFYNNEISEKSEIFDDQFSVERPDGSNFTLKIRSTKLEDSAMYFCASSLGGSGRGETQYFGPGTRLLVL.

CDR3 residues: CASSLGSGDGQPQHF. CDR3 DNA: TGTGCCAGCAGCTTAGGGTCAGGGGACGGTCAGCCCCAGCATTTT. The V gene is TRBV7-2, the J gene TRBJ1-5; weak D call: TRBD1 (6 bases). CDR3 length: 15 amino acids. V lost 1 base to trimming and J lost 6 bases, with 13 bases between them. CDR1 SGHTA and CDR2 FQGNSA come from the germline V gene.

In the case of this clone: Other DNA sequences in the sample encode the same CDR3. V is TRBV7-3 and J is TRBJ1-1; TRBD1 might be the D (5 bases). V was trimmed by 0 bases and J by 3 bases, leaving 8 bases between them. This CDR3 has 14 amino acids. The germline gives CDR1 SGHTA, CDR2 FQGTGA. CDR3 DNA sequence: TGTGCCAGCAGCTTAACAGGGGCGGACACTGAAGCTTTCTTT. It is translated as CASSLTGADTEAFF.

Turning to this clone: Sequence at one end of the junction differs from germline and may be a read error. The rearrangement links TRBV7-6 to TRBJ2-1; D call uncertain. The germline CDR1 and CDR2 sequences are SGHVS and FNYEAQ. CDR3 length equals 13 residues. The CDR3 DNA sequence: TGTGCCAGCAGCCGAGTTTCCTCCAATGAGCAGTTCTTC. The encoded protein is CASSRVSSNEQFF.

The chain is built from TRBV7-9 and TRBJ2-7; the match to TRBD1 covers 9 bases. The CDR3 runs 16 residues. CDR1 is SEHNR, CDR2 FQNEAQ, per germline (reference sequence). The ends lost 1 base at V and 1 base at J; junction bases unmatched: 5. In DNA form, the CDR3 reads TGTGCCAGCAGCTTAGTACTGACAGGGGGATCCTACGAGCAGTACTTC. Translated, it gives CASSLVLTGGSYEQYF.

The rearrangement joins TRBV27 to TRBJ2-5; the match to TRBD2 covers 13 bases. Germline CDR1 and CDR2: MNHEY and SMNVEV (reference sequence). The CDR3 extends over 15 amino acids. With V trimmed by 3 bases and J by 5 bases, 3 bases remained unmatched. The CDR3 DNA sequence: TGTGCCAGCAGTTTGACTAGCGGGGGGTCCGAGACCCAGTACTTC. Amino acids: CASSLTSGGSETQYF.